The 29 T cell receptor beta chains listed next were all sequenced from one sample in a study of radiation and T cells in renal cell carcinoma. Treatment meaning: 15 Gy SBRT to primary tumor, nephrectomy 4 weeks later. The repertoire was sequenced with immunoSEQ multiplex PCR; TCRdb's copy has only in-frame clones and lacks some. The table lists approximately 18,000 clones, 55% to 65% of them singletons, with about 12% in the top ten. Sequences were derived from tumor tissue, sampled from a patient whose treatment included radiotherapy and nephrectomy. The receptors were sampled from a woman in her seventies with renal cell carcinoma.

The chain is built from TRBV19 and TRBJ2-1; perhaps TRBD2 as D (5 bases). Germline loops: CDR1 LNHDA, CDR2 SQIVND (reference sequence). The V end was cut by 0 bases, the J end by 3 bases, with 12 bases between. The CDR3 has 16 residues. The CDR3 loop reads CASSIDHSADYNEQFF. The CDR3 bases are TGTGCCAGTAGTATAGATCATAGCGCGGACTACAATGAGCAGTTCTTC.

The genes are TRBV30 and TRBJ1-6, with D perhaps TRBD1 (5 bases). Germline V gives CDR1 GTSNPN, CDR2 SVGIG (reference sequence). Trimming pared 7 bases from V and 5 bases from J, leaving 15 bases between. The CDR3 length is 14 residues. For the CDR3, the DNA is TGTGCCTCAGCAGGGAAGCAGGATAATTCACCCCTCCACTTT. Translation: CASAGKQDNSPLHF. The full variable domain, rest sourced from reference TRBV30 and TRBJ1-6, is SQTIHQWPATLVQPVGSPLSLECTVEGTSNPNLYWYRQAAGRGLQLLFYSVGIGQISSEVPQNLSASRPQDRQFILSSKKLLLSDSGFYLCASAGKQDNSPLHFGNGTRLTVT.

This clone was found once. An end of the junction does not agree with germline; a read error may underlie this. The chain carries TRBV7-7 and TRBJ2-5; a weak D match, TRBD2 (6 bases). Germline CDR1 and CDR2: SSHAT and FNYEAQ (reference sequence). This CDR3 comprises 16 residues. The CDR3 spells CASSNTGTSPQETQYF. DNA of the CDR3: TGTGCTAGCAGCAATACCGGGACTTCGCCTCAAGAGACCCAGTACTTC.

The chain couples TRBV7-6 to TRBJ2-1; a weak D match, TRBD1 (6 bases). Germline V CDR1 and CDR2: SGHVS, FNYEAQ. The CDR3 spans 15 residues. Trimming stripped 5 bases from V and 4 bases from J, with 15 bases between. The DNA of the CDR3 is TGTGCCAGCAGCCGCTTATGGACAGAGTACAATGAGCAGTTCTTC. As protein: CASSRLWTEYNEQFF.

The V and J genes are TRBV7-6 and TRBJ2-2, with TRBD2 matching 9 bases. The V gene's germline CDR1 is SGHVS and CDR2 FNYEAQ. The V gene end was trimmed by 5 bases and the J gene end by 1 base; junction bases not matched to a gene: 2. CDR3 length equals 15 residues. The CDR3, as DNA: TGTGCCAGCAGCCGACTAGCGGTGAACACCGGGGAGCTGTTTTTT. This encodes CASSRLAVNTGELFF.

In its sample, this clone was seen a few times. The V call is TRBV6-1, the J call TRBJ1-6; 9 bases are shared with TRBD1. There are 14 residues in the CDR3. Unmatched junction bases numbered 6, after V lost 6 bases and J lost 9 bases. The germline gives CDR1 MNHNS, CDR2 SASEGT. The DNA for the CDR3 is TGTGCCAGCAGACAGGGGGCGACGGGTTCACCCCTCCACTTT. This gives the protein CASRQGATGSPLHF.

This clone is termed medium-sized (0.01 to 0.1%). J is TRBJ2-1 and V is TRBV10-2; D gene ambiguous. Trimming shortened V by 0 bases and J by 15 bases, and 15 bases separated the two germline ends. The V gene's germline CDR1 is WSHSY and CDR2 SAAADI. The CDR3 is 13 residues long. The CDR3 nucleotides are TGCGCCAGCAGTGAGTCAGGCCCCCCACGCAGGTTCTTC. It specifies CASSESGPPRRFF.

CDR3 loop: CASSQVGSSYEQYF. The CDR3 DNA is TGTGCCAGCAGCCAAGTGGGCTCCTCCTACGAGCAGTACTTC. V is TRBV4-2 and J is TRBJ2-7; no clear D. The CDR3 has 14 amino acids. V dropped 1 base and J dropped 0 bases, with 7 bases sitting between them. Germline CDR1 is LGHNA and CDR2 is YNFKEQ.

The chain uses TRBV29-1 and TRBJ2-3; 7 bases fit TRBD1. This CDR3 contains 13 residues. The trim removed 2 bases at V and 10 bases at J, leaving 9 bases unmatched. Germline CDR1 is SQVTM and CDR2 is ANQGSEA. This CDR3 reads CSVEKDRRAPQYF. CDR3 nucleotides: TGCAGCGTTGAAAAGGACAGGCGGGCCCCGCAGTATTTT.

The V gene is TRBV19, the J gene TRBJ2-7; the D gene is possibly TRBD1 (5 bases). V lost 3 bases and J 2 bases, leaving 11 bases between the germline ends. The CDR3 sequence is 14 residues long. Germline assignment: CDR1 LNHDA and CDR2 SQIVND (reference sequence). The CDR3, as DNA: TGTGCCAGTAGTATGTGGGGCACAACCTACGAGCAGTACTTC. It translates to CASSMWGTTYEQYF.

The chain couples TRBV19 to TRBJ1-5; no clear D gene. The V end lost 4 bases, the J end lost 2 bases, and 9 bases lay between the germline ends. The length of the CDR3 is 14 residues. Per the germline V gene, CDR1 is LNHDA and CDR2 is SQIVND (reference sequence). CDR3 in amino acids: CASSRLAGNQPQHF. Here the CDR3 DNA reads TGTGCCAGTAGTAGATTGGCAGGCAATCAGCCCCAGCATTTT.

The V call is TRBV11-1, the J call TRBJ2-1; 9 bases map to TRBD2. Unmatched junction bases numbered 12, after V lost 6 bases and J lost 6 bases. From germline, CDR1 is SGHAT and CDR2 FQDESV (reference sequence). The CDR3 is made up of 16 amino acids. The CDR3 here is CASSSPRGGQGNEQFF. CDR3 DNA: TGTGCCAGCAGTTCACCGCGGGGGGGCCAGGGCAATGAGCAGTTCTTC.

In this sample, this clone is medium-sized. J is TRBJ2-2 and V is TRBV7-2; 7 nucleotides align to TRBD2. The ends lost 5 bases at V and 6 bases at J; junction bases unmatched: 6. The germline gives CDR1 SGHTA, CDR2 FQGNSA. The CDR3 is made up of 14 amino acids. This CDR3 is CASSLLGRAGELFF. The CDR3 coding sequence is TGTGCCAGCAGCCTCCTAGGGAGGGCCGGGGAGCTGTTTTTT.

The chain links TRBV30 to TRBJ1-1; D is unclear. Trimming cost V 3 bases and J 4 bases, with 6 bases left between them. Germline V CDR1 and CDR2: GTSNPN, SVGIG (reference sequence). The CDR3 spans 11 residues. In nucleotides, the CDR3 is TGTGCCTGGAGCACCCCCACTGAAGCTTTCTTT. Protein sequence: CAWSTPTEAFF.

V is TRBV2 and J is TRBJ1-4, with 9 bases matching TRBD1. The germline gives CDR1 SNHLY, CDR2 FYNNEI. CDR3 length: 15 residues. Trimming took 7 bases from V and 8 from J; bases not matched to a gene: 11. The DNA of the CDR3 is TGTGCCAGCACGGTGGGACAGGGAAGGGCGGAAAAACTGTTTTTT. Translating gives CASTVGQGRAEKLFF. The full variable domain, with the rest looked up from reference TRBV2 and TRBJ1-4, is EPEVTQTPSHQVTQMGQEVILRCVPISNHLYFYWYRQILGQKVEFLVSFYNNEISEKSEIFDDQFSVERPDGSNFTLKIRSTKLEDSAMYFCASTVGQGRAEKLFFGSGTQLSVL.

This clone was observed a handful of times. This chain uses TRBV27 with TRBJ1-4, with D tentatively TRBD1 (6 bases). The CDR3 contains 12 residues. Germline V gene sequence: CDR1 MNHEY, CDR2 SMNVEV (reference sequence). Trimming took off 7 bases at V and 8 bases at J, with 11 bases between the two ends. The CDR3 DNA reads as TGTGCCAGCACCACAGGGAAGGAAAAACTGTTTTTT. This translates into CASTTGKEKLFF.

This chain connects TRBV28 to TRBJ2-7, with TRBD1 matching over 9 bases. This CDR3 region has 15 residues. CDR1 is MDHEN and CDR2 is SYDVKM in the germline V gene. After removal of 7 bases from V and 0 bases from J, the junction contained 7 bases not matched to a gene. The CDR3 nucleotides read TGTGCCAGCATCGAACCGGGACAGGGCTCCTACGAGCAGTACTTC. It translates to CASIEPGQGSYEQYF. Looking up the rest from reference TRBV28 and TRBJ2-7 gives the full variable domain: DVKVTQSSRYLVKRTGEKVFLECVQDMDHENMFWYRQDPGLGLRLIYFSYDVKMKEKGDIPEGYSVSREKKERFSLILESASTNQTSMYLCASIEPGQGSYEQYFGPGTRLTVT.

The chain couples TRBV7-9 to TRBJ1-2, with 12 bases that match TRBD1. Germline assignment: CDR1 SEHNR and CDR2 FQNEAQ (reference sequence). Unmatched junction bases numbered 11, after V lost 5 bases and J lost 7 bases. This CDR3 region has 16 residues. The CDR3: CASSRNQGQGAGGYTF. Here the CDR3 DNA reads TGTGCCAGCAGCCGAAATCAGGGACAGGGGGCCGGTGGCTACACCTTC.

The CDR3 DNA reads as TGTGCCAGTAGTGTACTCTGGGGCACAGATACGCAGTATTTT. This sequence encodes CASSVLWGTDTQYF. This rearrangement joins TRBV19 to TRBJ2-3; no clear D. In germline, CDR1 is LNHDA, CDR2 SQIVND (reference sequence). The CDR3 has 14 residues. The V end was cut by 5 bases, the J end by 1 base, with 10 bases between.

This chain links TRBV7-9 with TRBJ1-5; 7 nucleotides match TRBD1. The CDR3 is 15 residues long. V shed 5 bases, J shed 5 bases, and the junction held 9 bases outside the gene matches. Germline V gives CDR1 SEHNR, CDR2 FQNEAQ (reference sequence). CDR3 loop: CASSPPDRDHQPQHF. CDR3 nucleotide sequence: TGTGCCAGCAGCCCACCCGACAGGGACCATCAGCCCCAGCATTTT.

Relative to its sample, this clone is medium-sized. One end of the junction does not line up with germline, which may come from a read error. The V call is TRBV2, the J call TRBJ1-3; D not resolved. This CDR3 is built from 13 residues. CDR1 SNHLY and CDR2 FYNNEI come from the germline V gene. The CDR3 region is CQSRQSSGNTIYF. CDR3 DNA sequence: TGCCAAAGTCGGCAGAGCTCTGGAAACACCATATATTTT.

The chain uses TRBV28 and TRBJ2-6, with D perhaps matching TRBD2 (6 bases). The V gene lost 6 bases and the J gene lost 0 bases, with 12 bases spanning the gap. In germline, CDR1 is MDHEN, CDR2 SYDVKM. The CDR3 length is 16 residues. This CDR3 reads CASSSGGSSGANVLTF. The DNA for the CDR3 is TGTGCCAGCAGCTCCGGGGGTAGCTCTGGGGCCAACGTCCTGACTTTC.

This clone was observed a few times. The chain joins TRBV19 to TRBJ1-5, with 7 bases matching TRBD1. The germline V gene encodes CDR1 LNHDA and CDR2 SQIVND (reference sequence). The CDR3 is made up of 15 amino acids. V lost 3 bases and J lost 6; bases outside the gene matches: 8. CDR3 residues: CASSMGGQSSQPQHF. The CDR3 region has the DNA TGTGCCAGTAGTATGGGGGGACAGTCTTCTCAGCCCCAGCATTTT. The whole variable domain, filled in from reference TRBV19 and TRBJ1-5, reads DGGITQSPKYLFRKEGQNVTLSCEQNLNHDAMYWYRQDPGQGLRLIYYSQIVNDFQKGDIAEGYSVSREKKESFPLTVTSAQKNPTAFYLCASSMGGQSSQPQHFGDGTRLSIL.

The chain joins TRBV27 to TRBJ2-7; 11 nucleotides line up with TRBD1. CDR3 length equals 14 residues. The germline V gene encodes CDR1 MNHEY and CDR2 SMNVEV (reference sequence). The V segment lost 6 bases and the J segment 4 bases; nucleotides outside the gene matches: 5. CDR3 region: CASRQGTGGYEQYF. DNA of the CDR3: TGTGCCAGCAGGCAAGGGACAGGGGGGTACGAGCAGTACTTC.

The sample holds one count of this clone. Other DNA sequences in the sample encode the same CDR3. This chain links TRBV5-4 with TRBJ2-3; D is unclear. The CDR3 has 15 residues. Germline CDR1 and CDR2: SGHNT and YYREEE (reference sequence). Trimming cost V 0 bases and J 0 bases, with 8 bases left between them. Here the CDR3 reads CASSLDQSSTDTQYF. Here the CDR3 DNA reads TGTGCCAGCAGCTTGGACCAGTCTAGCACAGATACGCAGTATTTT.

This clone occurred once. The CDR3: CASTLGGNSNQPQHF. The DNA for the CDR3 is TGTGCCAGCACCCTAGGGGGGAATAGCAATCAGCCCCAGCATTTT. This chain uses TRBV2 with TRBJ1-5; tentative D call: TRBD1 (6 bases). Between the trimmed V and J ends, which lost 7 bases and 0 bases, there was a span of 13 bases. Germline lookup yields CDR1 SNHLY and CDR2 FYNNEI. The CDR3 is 15 residues long.

The J gene is TRBJ1-1, the V gene TRBV19; 10 nucleotides line up with TRBD1. V shed 5 bases, J shed 10 bases, and the junction held 13 bases outside the gene matches. Germline V gene data show CDR1 as LNHDA and CDR2 as SQIVND (reference sequence). This CDR3 is built from 15 residues. DNA of the CDR3: TGTGCCAGTAGTGGGGTCGTGACAGGGGGCGCAAGAGCTTTCTTT. Residues: CASSGVVTGGARAFF.

J is TRBJ2-7 and V is TRBV4-2; 11 nucleotides match TRBD2. The CDR3 is 17 residues long. V gave up 4 bases and J gave up 0 bases; unmatched junction bases: 8. Germline V gene lookup returns CDR1 LGHNA and CDR2 YNFKEQ. For the CDR3, the DNA is TGTGCCAGCAGCCCTCTAGGACTAGCGGGCGTCTCCTACGAGCAGTACTTC. The encoded protein is CASSPLGLAGVSYEQYF.

V is TRBV7-8 and J is TRBJ2-3, with TRBD2 as a possible D gene (5 bases). Germline V CDR1 and CDR2: SGHVS, FQNEAQ. This CDR3 spans 14 amino acids. V dropped 0 bases and J dropped 2 bases, with 6 bases sitting between them. The CDR3 here is CASSLAEATDTQYF. The CDR3 bases are TGTGCCAGCAGCTTAGCGGAGGCCACAGATACGCAGTATTTT.